One sample yielded the 28 T cell receptor beta chains listed below, sequenced in a study of vaccination effects on CD4 cells after COVID-19. The method was immunoSEQ multiplex PCR; TCRdb's version includes in-frame clones alone and lacks a portion of them. This sample has over 25,000 clones, with about four fifths found just once. These receptors lack a known antigen. Antigen-specific CD4+ T cells were expanded (with viral peptide pools) by the ViraFEST assay ahead of sequencing. Following culture for roughly 10 days, CD4+ T cells were isolated. Each participant received a vaccine that was either BNT162b2 or mRNA-1273, given as two doses. The material was CD4+ T cells from PBMCs cultured with HCoV-NL63 spike peptides, obtained after COVID-19 vaccination. These receptors all come from a human donor who received a COVID-19 vaccine. Some clones in this sample may be carry-over from other donors' samples.

This clone turned up a few times. The chain carries TRBV19 and TRBJ1-6; D is unclear. Trimming shortened V by 4 bases and J by 7 bases, and 17 bases separated the two germline ends. Germline CDR1 LNHDA, CDR2 SQIVND (reference sequence). The CDR3 runs 16 residues. CDR3 in DNA: TGTGCCAGTAGTACTCAGACGGGAGCCTTAAATTCACCCCTCCACTTT. Amino acid sequence: CASSTQTGALNSPLHF.

The V gene is TRBV7-3, the J gene TRBJ2-5; TRBD1 matches at 8 bases. CDR3 length: 14 amino acids. Germline lookup yields CDR1 SGHTA and CDR2 FQGTGA. V lost 4 bases and J lost 5; bases outside the gene matches: 6. CDR3 in DNA: TGTGCCAGCAGCTCAGACAGGGGCCGGGAGACCCAGTACTTC. Translation gives CASSSDRGRETQYF.

Only one count was recorded for this clone. This sequence joins TRBV6-4 and TRBJ2-1, with 9 bases fitting TRBD2. J was trimmed by 5 bases and V by 2 bases; bases with no gene match: 4. Germline CDR1 MRHNA, CDR2 SNTAGT. This CDR3 contains 15 residues. The CDR3 DNA reads as TGTGCCAGCAGTGACCAGCGGGGGGCTAACAATGAGCAGTTCTTC. It yields the protein CASSDQRGANNEQFF.

The chain couples TRBV19 to TRBJ1-4; no firm D call. The CDR3 extends over 12 amino acids. Germline CDR1 LNHDA, CDR2 SQIVND (reference sequence). V lost 9 bases to trimming and J lost 2 bases, with 7 bases between them. CDR3 coding DNA: TGTGCCAGCTACGGGACTAATGAAAAACTGTTTTTT. Protein sequence: CASYGTNEKLFF.

V gene TRBV10-3 combines with J gene TRBJ2-5; D assignment may be TRBD1 or TRBD2 (6 bases each). The CDR3 has 14 amino acids. Trimming cost V 6 bases and J 5 bases, with 16 bases left between them. CDR1 is ENHRY, CDR2 SYGVKD, per germline. This CDR3 is CAISRGGGRETQYF. The CDR3, as DNA: TGTGCCATCAGCCGGGGTGGGGGGCGGGAGACCCAGTACTTC.

A remark on this clone: Mismatch with germline at one junction end may stem from a read error. Other DNA sequences in this sample translate to the same CDR3. The J gene is TRBJ1-3, the V gene TRBV2; TRBD1 might be the D (5 bases). This CDR3 contains 13 residues. Per the germline V gene, CDR1 is SNHLY and CDR2 is FYNNEI. CDR3 amino acids: CAGRVHSGNTIYF. DNA for the CDR3: TGTGCCGGCAGGGTTCATTCTGGAAACACCATATATTTT.

This chain's CDR3 is CASSLDVGAWGNTIYF. The CDR3 nucleotides are TGTGCCAGCAGCTTGGACGTGGGCGCTTGGGGAAACACCATATATTTT. The gene calls are TRBV5-6 and TRBJ1-3; D remains unclear. This CDR3 spans 16 amino acids. Germline-derived CDR1 and CDR2 are SGHDT and YYEEEE. Deletions cut 0 bases from V and 4 bases from J, with 14 bases between.

The chain uses TRBV6-1 and TRBJ1-3; D is unresolved. This CDR3 is 16 amino acids long. Germline CDR1 MNHNS, CDR2 SASEGT. V was pared by 2 bases and J by 0 bases, with 11 bases between. CDR3 in amino acids: CASSELHASSGNTIYF. The DNA for the CDR3 is TGTGCCAGCAGTGAACTGCACGCCAGCTCTGGAAACACCATATATTTT.

The chain has TRBV3-1 (or the pseudogene TRBV3-2) and TRBJ1-1, with 11 bases aligning to TRBD1. Per germline, CDR1 LGHDT and CDR2 YNNKEL (reference sequence). The CDR3 extends over 15 amino acids. The V and J ends lost 6 bases and 0 bases, in that order; junction bases with no gene match: 3. DNA for the CDR3: TGTGCCAGCAGGCGGGACAGGGGGGTGAACACTGAAGCTTTCTTT. Its translation is CASRRDRGVNTEAFF.

The DNA of the CDR3 is TGTGCCAGCAGCTTATTTTGGGCCGACAACTATGGCTACACCTTC. Translating gives CASSLFWADNYGYTF. The J gene is TRBJ1-2, the V gene TRBV7-8; D ambiguous. The CDR3 runs 15 residues. V lost 2 bases and J 2 bases, leaving 12 bases between the germline ends. Germline CDR1 SGHVS, CDR2 FQNEAQ.

The chain is built from TRBV4-3 and TRBJ1-1, with D hard to call. The CDR3 spans 14 residues. CDR1 is LGHNA, CDR2 YSLEER, per germline. Trimming cost V 0 bases and J 6 bases, with 11 bases left between them. The CDR3 here is CASSQEHNGAEAFF. DNA of the CDR3: TGCGCCAGCAGCCAAGAACACAACGGCGCTGAAGCTTTCTTT.

The V and J genes are TRBV6-5 and TRBJ1-5; TRBD1 might be the D (6 bases). Germline V gene data show CDR1 as MNHEY and CDR2 as SVGAGI. V lost 8 bases and J lost 3, with 8 bases in between. The CDR3 covers 12 residues. The DNA of the CDR3 is TGTGCCAGCGTGGGGGCCAATCAGCCCCAGCATTTT. It codes for CASVGANQPQHF.

V gene TRBV28 combines with J gene TRBJ1-2, with TRBD1 matching over 8 bases. Germline CDR1 MDHEN, CDR2 SYDVKM. The junction had 15 bases not matched to a gene; V was cut back by 5 bases and J by 1 base. This CDR3 is built from 18 residues. CDR3 residues: CASSPIPGQAAFNYGYTF. CDR3 nucleotides: TGTGCCAGCAGTCCTATACCGGGACAGGCAGCGTTTAACTATGGCTACACCTTC.

This chain uses TRBV19 with TRBJ1-6; D gene ambiguous. Deletions cut 6 bases from V and 0 bases from J, with 15 bases between. CDR1 is LNHDA, CDR2 SQIVND, per germline (reference sequence). This CDR3 is 17 amino acids long. The CDR3 nucleotides read TGTGCCAGTAGAATTGGAGGGAAAGGCTCCTATAATTCACCCCTCCACTTT. This sequence encodes CASRIGGKGSYNSPLHF.

The gene calls are TRBV12-3 or TRBV12-4 and TRBJ2-1; D is uncertain. The CDR3 spans 12 residues. Deletions cut 5 bases from V and 9 bases from J, with 11 bases between. Written as DNA, the CDR3 is TGTGCCAGCAGTAAACCCCGCGGTGAGCAGTTCTTC. It is translated as CASSKPRGEQFF.

The CDR3 nucleotides are TGTGCCAGCAGCCCTCGGACAGGCGGCTACACCTTC. This gives the protein CASSPRTGGYTF. The chain joins TRBV9 to TRBJ1-2; 7 bases are shared with TRBD1. Germline V gene lookup returns CDR1 SGDLS and CDR2 YYNGEE. V was clipped by 4 bases and J by 8 bases; unmatched bases: 5. This CDR3 contains 12 residues. The variable domain in full, completed from reference TRBV9 and TRBJ1-2, reads DSGVTQTPKHLITATGQRVTLRCSPRSGDLSVYWYQQSLDQGLQFLIQYYNGEERAKGNILERFSAQQFPDLHSELNLSSLELGDSALYFCASSPRTGGYTFGSGTRLTVV.

The chain employs TRBV7-2 and TRBJ2-3, with D unresolved. V was pared by 7 bases and J by 3 bases, with 14 bases between. From germline, CDR1 is SGHTA and CDR2 FQGNSA. The CDR3 consists of 14 residues. The CDR3 DNA is TGTGCCAGCACGAAGTTCCATGAAACAGATACGCAGTATTTT. Translated, it gives CASTKFHETDTQYF.

The chain uses TRBV19 and TRBJ1-5; TRBD1 might be the D (5 bases). This CDR3 is built from 10 residues. Germline lookup yields CDR1 LNHDA and CDR2 SQIVND (reference sequence). Between the trimmed V and J ends, which lost 11 bases and 6 bases, there was a span of 8 bases. The CDR3 loop reads CACGAQPQHF. The CDR3 DNA follows: TGTGCCTGTGGGGCTCAGCCCCAGCATTTT.

This sequence joins TRBV18 and TRBJ2-2; no reliable D call. The CDR3 length is 16 residues. Germline V gene sequence: CDR1 KGHSH, CDR2 LQKENI. V was trimmed by 6 bases and J by 3 bases, leaving 17 bases between them. Here the CDR3 reads CASSPIPAADTGELFF. The CDR3 DNA reads TGTGCCAGCTCCCCCATACCGGCCGCGGACACCGGGGAGCTGTTTTTT.

This chain connects TRBV18 to TRBJ2-7, with TRBD2 matching 7 bases. Germline V lookup: CDR1 KGHSH, CDR2 LQKENI. There are 15 residues in the CDR3. The trim removed 1 base at V and 2 bases at J, leaving 5 bases unmatched. The CDR3 DNA follows: TGTGCCAGCTCACCACGGGGGGGGGTTACCTACGAGCAGTACTTC. Its translation: CASSPRGGVTYEQYF.

The rearrangement links TRBV4-2 to TRBJ1-4, with 7 bases that match TRBD1. This CDR3 has 15 amino acids. V gave up 4 bases and J gave up 4 bases; unmatched junction bases: 6. Germline V lookup: CDR1 LGHNA, CDR2 YNFKEQ. CDR3 DNA sequence: TGTGCCAGCAGCCCCAACAGACAGGGTAATGAAAAACTGTTTTTT. It yields the protein CASSPNRQGNEKLFF.

V usage is TRBV7-9 and J usage is TRBJ2-7; D might be TRBD2 (5 bases). This CDR3 comprises 13 residues. Germline V CDR1 and CDR2: SEHNR, FQNEAQ (reference sequence). The ends were cut back, 5 bases at V and 3 bases at J, with 11 bases in the middle. CDR3 loop: CASSQRGLYEQYV. The CDR3 bases are TGTGCCAGCAGCCAACGGGGTCTCTACGAGCAGTACGTC.

V gene TRBV5-6 combines with J gene TRBJ2-7; D is perhaps TRBD2 (6 bases). V lost 4 bases and J lost 6, with 14 bases in between. This CDR3 spans 13 amino acids. In germline, CDR1 is SGHDT, CDR2 YYEEEE. CDR3 nucleotides: TGTGCCAGCAGCCGGGACTTAAAGGCCGAGCAGTACGTC. Translating gives CASSRDLKAEQYV.

V is TRBV30 and J is TRBJ2-7, with D perhaps TRBD1 (6 bases). The CDR3 extends over 14 amino acids. V was trimmed by 2 bases and J by 4 bases, leaving 15 bases between them. Germline V gives CDR1 GTSNPN, CDR2 SVGIG (reference sequence). DNA for the CDR3: TGTGCCTGGAGTCAGGCTGGGACAATTTACGAGCAGTACGTC. Its translation is CAWSQAGTIYEQYV.

The rearrangement uses TRBV7-8 and TRBJ1-5; tentatively, D is TRBD1 (6 bases). This CDR3 is 18 amino acids long. V was trimmed by 5 bases and J by 1 base, leaving 21 bases between them. From germline, CDR1 is SGHVS and CDR2 FQNEAQ. CDR3 sequence: CASSPLPGTLGSNQPQHF. The DNA of the CDR3 is TGTGCCAGCAGCCCCCTCCCCGGGACACTTGGGAGCAATCAGCCCCAGCATTTT.

This clone appeared once. The rearrangement joins TRBV20-1 to TRBJ1-2; TRBD1 matches 7 bases. Germline V CDR1 and CDR2: DFQATT, SNEGSKA (reference sequence). The CDR3 totals 13 residues. Unmatched junction bases numbered 5, after V lost 3 bases and J lost 4 bases. The CDR3 region has the DNA TGCAGTGCTAGTGAGACAGGGATCTATGGCTACACCTTC. Residues: CSASETGIYGYTF.

The V and J genes are TRBV11-1 and TRBJ1-6; TRBD1 matches at 7 bases. This CDR3 has 15 amino acids. After removal of 2 bases from V and 3 bases from J, the junction contained 1 base not matched to a gene. Germline V gene sequence: CDR1 SGHAT, CDR2 FQDESV (reference sequence). Here the CDR3 reads CASSLRQGYNSPLHF. In nucleotides, the CDR3 is TGTGCCAGCAGCTTACGACAGGGCTATAATTCACCCCTCCACTTT. Supplemented by reference TRBV11-1 and TRBJ1-6, the full variable domain reads EAEVAQSPRYKITEKSQAVAFWCDPISGHATLYWYRQILGQGPELLVQFQDESVVDDSQLPKDRFSAERLKGVDSTLKIQPAELGDSAMYLCASSLRQGYNSPLHFGNGTRLTVT.

This clone has only a few counts. The chain has TRBV9 and TRBJ1-4; D call uncertain. V was cut by 6 bases and J by 5 bases, with 11 bases left in between. The CDR3 consists of 13 residues. Germline V gives CDR1 SGDLS, CDR2 YYNGEE. The CDR3 spells CASTGSPNEKLFF. For the CDR3, the DNA is TGTGCCAGCACGGGCAGTCCAAATGAAAAACTGTTTTTT.